This TCR beta chain originates from a study of tumor-infiltrating lymphocytes in primary liver carcinoma. There are many counts of this clonotype. Antigen: not known. V lost 7 bases and J lost 5, with 17 bases in between. This CDR3 has 13 residues. Germline values: CDR1 SQVTM, CDR2 ANQGSEA. From about 0.45 ug total RNA, TCR beta cDNA was generated with a primer in the constant region. For TCR beta, libraries were produced by three nested multiplex PCR rounds using slightly modified ARM-PCR. PCR rounds one and two used TRBV1-TRBV30 forward primers with a C-beta reverse primer for 10 cycles each. MiXCR was run by TCRdb on the multiplex PCR reads, yielding one entry per CDR3 protein. Among some 120,000 distinct CDR3 sequences listed, 50% to 80% were seen once. Joint extraction of RNA and DNA used 20-30 mg of bulk tissue that was unsorted. Surgical resection was the treatment these patients received for primary liver carcinoma. HBV chronically infected the treatment-naive patients.

General study points: Only about 8-24% of top clones spanned all five tumor regions. Tumor-adjacent and tumor-blood pairs overlapped less than tumor region pairs did.

This TCR derives from a woman aged 60 to 75 with primary liver carcinoma and hepatitis B virus infection. Material for sequencing was liver tumor tissue from sampling region 3. The subset here: tumor region T3, left-lateral pole. V is TRBV29-1 and J is TRBJ2-5; perhaps TRBD1 as D (5 bases). CDR3 protein: CSASKTKGETQYF. CDR3 in DNA: TGCAGCGCCTCTAAGACGAAGGGGGAGACCCAGTACTTC.